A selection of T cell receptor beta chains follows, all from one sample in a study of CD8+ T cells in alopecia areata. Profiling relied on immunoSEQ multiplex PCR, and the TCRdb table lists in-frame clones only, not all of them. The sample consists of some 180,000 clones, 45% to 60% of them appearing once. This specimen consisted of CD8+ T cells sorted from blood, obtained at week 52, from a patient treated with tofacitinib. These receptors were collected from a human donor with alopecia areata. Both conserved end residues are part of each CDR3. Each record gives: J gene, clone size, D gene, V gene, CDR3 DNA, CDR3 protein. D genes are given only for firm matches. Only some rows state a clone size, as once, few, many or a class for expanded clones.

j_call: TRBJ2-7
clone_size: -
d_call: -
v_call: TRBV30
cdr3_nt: TGTGCCTGGACCTTACAAGGAACAGGGCACTCCTACGAGCAGTACTTC
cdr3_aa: CAWTLQGTGHSYEQYF

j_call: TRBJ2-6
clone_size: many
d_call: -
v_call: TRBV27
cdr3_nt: TGTGCCAGCACCACCCTCGCAGGAGCCAACGTCCTGACTTTC
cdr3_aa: CASTTLAGANVLTF

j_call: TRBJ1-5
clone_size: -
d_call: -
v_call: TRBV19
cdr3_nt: TGTGCCAGTAGAGCGGGGGGAGTAAGCAATCAGCCCCAGCATTTT
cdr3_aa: CASRAGGVSNQPQHF

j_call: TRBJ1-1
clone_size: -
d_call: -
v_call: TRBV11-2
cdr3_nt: TGTGCCAGCCACCTGGACCCGAACACTGAAGCTTTCTTT
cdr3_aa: CASHLDPNTEAFF

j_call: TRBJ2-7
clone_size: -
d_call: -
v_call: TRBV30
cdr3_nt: TGTGCCTGGAGTGTCCCCCTGACGGGACACCCCTACGAGCAGTACTTC
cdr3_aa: CAWSVPLTGHPYEQYF

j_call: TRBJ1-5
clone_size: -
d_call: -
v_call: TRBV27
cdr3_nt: TGTGCCAGCAGCTCCCCTAACAGCTATAGCAATCAGCCCCAGCATTTT
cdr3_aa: CASSSPNSYSNQPQHF

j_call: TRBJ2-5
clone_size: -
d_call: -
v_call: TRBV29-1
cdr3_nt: TGCAGCGTTGAAGATTACGGACGCGAGGGTCAAGAGACCCAGTACTTC
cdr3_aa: CSVEDYGREGQETQYF

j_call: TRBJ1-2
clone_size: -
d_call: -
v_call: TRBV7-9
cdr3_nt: TGTGCCAGCAGCTTAAATGGTCCGGACACTCACTATGGCTACACCTTC
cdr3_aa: CASSLNGPDTHYGYTF

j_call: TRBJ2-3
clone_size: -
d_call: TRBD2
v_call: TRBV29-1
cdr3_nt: TGCAGCGTTGATTTTGTAGCGGGGGGAAACACAGATACGCAGTATTTT
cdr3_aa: CSVDFVAGGNTDTQYF

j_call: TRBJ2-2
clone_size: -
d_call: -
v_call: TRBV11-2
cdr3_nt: TGTGCCAGCAGGCGCTCTTCCGGGGAGCTGTTTTTT
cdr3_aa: CASRRSSGELFF